This T cell receptor beta chain appears in the sequencing data of a study of spatial heterogeneity in lung cancer. Study background: Donation came from approximately 69 patients with untreated early-stage non-small cell lung cancer. Study-level points and caveats: Resection blood, more than follow-up blood, showed ubiquitous expanded tumor TCRs.

The CDR3 length is 14 residues. V was pared by 4 bases and J by 6 bases, with 14 bases between. Germline V lookup: CDR1 WSHSY, CDR2 SAAADI. TCRdb re-called the 5' RACE reads through MiXCR, storing one row per CDR3 protein. In the table there are fewer than 20,000 distinct CDR3 sequences, more than 8% of which are singletons. The time point: blood at routine non-recurrence follow-up after resection. Whole RNA from tumor, nontumor lung or frozen PBMC was sequenced unsorted. As concerns this clonotype: Antigen unknown.

The clonotype originates from a male donor with early-stage non-small cell lung cancer. The chain carries TRBV10-2 and TRBJ2-3; tentative D call: TRBD2 (6 bases). Source: PBMCs, taken at follow-up. CDR3 residues: CASSVWGVRDTQYF. The DNA of the CDR3 is TGCGCCAGCAGTGTTTGGGGGGTTAGGGATACGCAGTATTTT.